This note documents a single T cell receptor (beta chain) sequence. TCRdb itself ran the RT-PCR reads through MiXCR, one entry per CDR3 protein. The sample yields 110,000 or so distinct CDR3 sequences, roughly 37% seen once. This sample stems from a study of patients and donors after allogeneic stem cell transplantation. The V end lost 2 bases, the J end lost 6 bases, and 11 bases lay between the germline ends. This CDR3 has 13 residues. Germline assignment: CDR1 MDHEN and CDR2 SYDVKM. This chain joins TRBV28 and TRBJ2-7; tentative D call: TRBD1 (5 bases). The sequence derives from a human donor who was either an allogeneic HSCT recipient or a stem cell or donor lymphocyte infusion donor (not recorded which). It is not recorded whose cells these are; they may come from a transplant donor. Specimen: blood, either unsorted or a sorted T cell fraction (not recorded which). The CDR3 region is CASSLDSGSEQYF. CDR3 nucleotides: TGTGCCAGCAGTTTAGACAGTGGATCCGAGCAGTACTTC.